One and the same sample provided the 18 T cell receptor beta chains below, sequenced in a study of neurological immune-mediated disorders. TCRdb re-analysed the 5' RACE reads in MiXCR, keeping a single row per CDR3 protein. The data show some 60,000 distinct CDR3 sequences, with roughly 10% seen just once and roughly an eighth held by the top ten. As for time point: longitudinal time-point 2. Sequencing was performed on PBMCs. Source of these receptors: a man younger than 45 in good health.

This clonotype was recorded many times. The rearrangement joins TRBV4-1 to TRBJ2-7; maybe TRBD2 (6 bases). Germline CDR1 MGHRA, CDR2 YSYEKL. The CDR3 length is 14 residues. Deletions cut 5 bases from V and 2 bases from J, with 13 bases between. The CDR3 spells CASSGVAGTYEQYF. For the CDR3, the DNA is TGCGCCAGCAGCGGCGTCGCGGGGACCTACGAGCAGTACTTC.

A word on this clonotype: One base away lies a much larger clone, so this may be a sequencing read error. The V and J genes are TRBV9 and TRBJ1-1, with a tentative D call TRBD1 (5 bases). Germline assignment: CDR1 SGDLS and CDR2 YYNGEE. CDR3 size: 16 residues. As DNA, the CDR3 is TGTTCCAGCAGCGTACACGACAGCCCGAGGAACACTGAAGCTTTCTTT. This sequence encodes CSSSVHDSPRNTEAFF.

This clonotype was seen repeatedly, ten times or more. This chain joins TRBV9 and TRBJ2-7; TRBD2 matches 8 bases. After removal of 4 bases from V and 2 bases from J, the junction contained 11 bases not matched to a gene. In germline, CDR1 is SGDLS, CDR2 YYNGEE. This CDR3 comprises 16 residues. The CDR3 coding sequence is TGTGCCAGCAGCCCCCGCCCTAGCGGGTTCCCCTACGAGCAGTACTTC. It codes for CASSPRPSGFPYEQYF.

This clonotype was counted many times. The V and J genes are TRBV9 and TRBJ1-5, with 10 bases aligning to TRBD1. Trimming cost V 4 bases and J 8 bases; bases outside gene matches: 6. Germline V gives CDR1 SGDLS, CDR2 YYNGEE. CDR3 length equals 14 residues. CDR3 loop: CASSPYGQGEPQHF. Here the CDR3 DNA reads TGTGCCAGCAGCCCCTACGGACAGGGGGAGCCCCAGCATTTT.

This clonotype was seen at least ten times. The chain links TRBV6-6 to TRBJ1-6; D is uncertain. Germline CDR1 reads MNHNY; CDR2 reads SVGAGI (reference sequence). Trimming stripped 6 bases from V and 6 bases from J, with 15 bases between. The CDR3 totals 15 residues. CDR3 sequence (DNA): TGTGCCAGCAGCCCCCCTCGCCTGGGTAATTCACCCCTCCACTTT. Translation: CASSPPRLGNSPLHF.

This clonotype was detected a few times. The V call is TRBV2, the J call TRBJ1-1; D is undetermined. This CDR3 is built from 14 residues. V shed 4 bases and J shed 0 bases, with 9 bases lying between them. From germline, CDR1 is SNHLY and CDR2 FYNNEI. The CDR3 DNA follows: TGTGCCAGCAGTGGTCAGAGCATGAACACTGAAGCTTTCTTT. Amino acid sequence: CASSGQSMNTEAFF.

There are many counts of this clonotype. The gene calls are TRBV12-3 or TRBV12-4 and TRBJ2-5; 9 positions match TRBD2. J was trimmed by 4 bases and V by 5 bases; bases with no gene match: 8. The CDR3 runs to 15 residues. The CDR3, as DNA: TGTGCCAGCAGTCTCTTAGCGGGAGCCGGAGAGACCCAGTACTTC. It encodes CASSLLAGAGETQYF.

This clonotype occurred a few times. A much larger clonotype is one base distant, so this may be a read error. This sequence joins TRBV29-1 and TRBJ1-5; TRBD1 aligns across 7 bases. V dropped 1 base and J dropped 11; count of bases not matched to a gene: 8. The CDR3 covers 13 residues. Germline V CDR1 and CDR2: SQVTM, ANQGSEA. The CDR3, as DNA: TGCAGCGTTGAAGGGGAACAGGGACAGTCCCAGCATTTT. It specifies CSVEGEQGQSQHF.

This clonotype was detected ten times or more. The rearrangement joins TRBV5-1 to TRBJ2-5; 8 positions agree with TRBD1. The germline CDR1 and CDR2 sequences are SGHRS and YFSETQ. CDR3 length: 14 amino acids. V gave up 4 bases and J gave up 4 bases; unmatched junction bases: 6. The CDR3 loop reads CASSKTGARETQYF. CDR3 bases: TGCGCCAGCAGCAAGACAGGGGCGCGAGAGACCCAGTACTTC.

There are many counts of this clonotype. This rearrangement joins TRBV5-5 to TRBJ2-2, with D unclear. The CDR3 spans 13 residues. V lost 2 bases, J lost 5 bases, and 7 bases lay in between. Germline V gives CDR1 SGHKS, CDR2 YYEKEE (reference sequence). CDR3 residues: CASSFLATGELFF. The CDR3 DNA is TGTGCCAGCAGCTTTCTCGCGACCGGGGAGCTGTTTTTT.

At least ten counts were recorded for this clonotype. This chain connects TRBV11-2 to TRBJ1-2; TRBD1 agrees at 10 bases. Unmatched junction bases numbered 5, after V lost 3 bases and J lost 4 bases. The CDR3 totals 15 residues. Germline V gene data show CDR1 as SGHAT and CDR2 as FQNNGV. The CDR3 region has the DNA TGTGCCAGCAGCTTGACAGGGGGCGCGGTCTATGGCTACACCTTC. Its translation is CASSLTGGAVYGYTF.

In its sample, this clonotype was seen many times. The chain carries TRBV6-4 and TRBJ1-1; TRBD1 is a possible D gene (6 bases). V lost 2 bases and J 5 bases, leaving 15 bases between the germline ends. Germline CDR1 and CDR2: MRHNA and SNTAGT. CDR3 length: 15 amino acids. The CDR3 loop is CASSDVGQPRTEAFF. CDR3 sequence (DNA): TGTGCCAGCAGTGACGTCGGACAGCCAAGGACTGAAGCTTTCTTT.

Of note for this clonotype: One base away lies a much larger clone, so this may be a sequencing read error. The V gene is TRBV14, the J gene TRBJ2-7; the D gene is possibly TRBD2 (6 bases). Germline V lookup: CDR1 SGHDN, CDR2 FVKESK. The CDR3 is 15 amino acids. The CDR3 sequence: CASSRPGLGGGEPYF. CDR3 in DNA: TGTGCCAGCAGCCGACCGGGACTTGGGGGTGGAGAGCCGTACTTC.

There are many counts of this clonotype. The chain carries TRBV15 and TRBJ2-7; 9 positions match TRBD2. Trimming at V came to 1 base and at J to 7 bases, leaving 11 bases not matched to a gene. CDR3 length: 16 amino acids. Per germline, CDR1 LNHNV and CDR2 YYDKDF (reference sequence). The CDR3 protein is CATSRGRAGGSVEQYF. The CDR3 DNA is TGTGCCACCAGCAGAGGACGGGCGGGAGGGTCTGTGGAGCAGTACTTC.

This clonotype was counted at least ten times. CDR3 in DNA: TGCGCCAGCAGCATCGGGACAGGGGAGACCCAGTACTTC. Translated, it gives CASSIGTGETQYF. The chain couples TRBV5-1 to TRBJ2-5, with TRBD1 identical over 9 bases. This CDR3 region has 13 residues. The V segment lost 4 bases and the J segment 5 bases; nucleotides outside the gene matches: 3. The germline V gene has CDR1 SGHRS and CDR2 YFSETQ.

The chain links TRBV5-1 to TRBJ1-1, with D possibly matching TRBD1 (6 bases). CDR1 is SGHRS and CDR2 is YFSETQ in the germline V gene. The CDR3 totals 15 residues. V gave up 2 bases and J gave up 5 bases, with 16 bases separating them. In DNA form, the CDR3 reads TGCGCCAGCAGCTTCGGACAGAGGGGGGGTACTGAAGCTTTCTTT. This translates into CASSFGQRGGTEAFF.

The table lists this clonotype with a few counts. V and J are TRBV6-6 and TRBJ2-7; D unresolved. Deletions cut 5 bases from V and 4 bases from J, with 12 bases between. CDR3 length: 13 amino acids. Germline V gene data show CDR1 as MNHNY and CDR2 as SVGAGI (reference sequence). For the CDR3, the DNA is TGTGCCAGCAGTCCCTGGATGCCATACGAGCAGTACTTC. Its protein product is CASSPWMPYEQYF.

This clonotype came up many times. The chain employs TRBV7-3 and TRBJ2-1, with 9 bases aligning to TRBD1. The CDR3 totals 16 residues. CDR1 and CDR2 from the germline V gene are SGHTA and FQGTGA. V was clipped by 6 bases and J by 0 bases; unmatched bases: 6. The CDR3 DNA reads TGTGCCAGCAGTCTGGACAGGGGACACTCCTACAATGAGCAGTTCTTC. This codes for CASSLDRGHSYNEQFF. The full variable domain, with the rest looked up from reference TRBV7-3 and TRBJ2-1, is GAGVSQTPSNKVTEKGKYVELRCDPISGHTALYWYRQSLGQGPEFLIYFQGTGAADDSGLPNDRFFAVRPEGSVSTLKIQRTERGDSAVYLCASSLDRGHSYNEQFFGPGTRLTVL.